The 20 T cell receptor beta chains presented below share a single source sample, sequenced in a study of T cells after yellow fever vaccination. TCRdb re-called the 5' RACE reads through MiXCR, storing one row per CDR3 protein. Altogether some 500,000 distinct CDR3 sequences are present, approximately 13% being singletons, with the ten largest covering over 11%. The specimen comprised PBMCs, sampled on the day of the yellow fever booster vaccination. The source of these receptors is a man younger than 45 who received the YFV17D yellow fever vaccine.

The chain uses TRBV7-2 and TRBJ2-7; D gene uncertain. This CDR3 has 16 residues. Per germline, CDR1 SGHTA and CDR2 FQGNSA. V dropped 0 bases and J dropped 0 bases, with 12 bases sitting between them. The DNA of the CDR3 is TGTGCCAGCAGCTTAGCCCTGGCGGCGAGCTCCTACGAGCAGTACTTC. This codes for CASSLALAASSYEQYF.

The V gene is TRBV20-1, the J gene TRBJ2-7; D call uncertain. Trimming shortened V by 0 bases and J by 3 bases, and 6 bases separated the two germline ends. CDR3 size: 12 residues. The germline V gene has CDR1 DFQATT and CDR2 SNEGSKA (reference sequence). The CDR3 region has the DNA TGCAGTGCTAGAGACATAGGCTACGAGCAGTACTTC. It translates to CSARDIGYEQYF.

This clonotype was seen ten or more times. J is TRBJ2-7 and V is TRBV12-3 or TRBV12-4, with D uncertain. This CDR3 has 15 residues. V lost 6 bases to trimming and J lost 0 bases, with 15 bases between them. The CDR3 DNA reads TGTGCCAGCAGGACCAACGTGGCTCCCTCCTACGAGCAGTACTTC. Encoded protein: CASRTNVAPSYEQYF.

Concerning this clonotype: A much larger clone differs from this one at a single base, so this may be a read error. This chain links TRBV2 with TRBJ2-7; possibly TRBD1 or TRBD2 for D (5 bases each). Trimming took off 11 bases at V and 2 bases at J, with 16 bases between the two ends. The CDR3 is 13 residues long. The germline CDR1 and CDR2 sequences are SNHLY and FYNNEI. The DNA for the CDR3 is TGTGCCGGAAGACAGAGGGCAACCTACGAGCAGTACTTC. Protein product: CAGRQRATYEQYF.

The CDR3 spells CSAFQGAKQYF. In nucleotides, the CDR3 is TGCAGCGCCTTCCAGGGGGCTAAGCAGTACTTC. This rearrangement joins TRBV29-1 to TRBJ2-7; TRBD1 agrees at 8 bases. Unmatched junction bases numbered 7, after V lost 7 bases and J lost 8 bases. This CDR3 has 11 residues. Germline values: CDR1 SQVTM, CDR2 ANQGSEA.

This clonotype was found many times. V usage is TRBV27 and J usage is TRBJ2-5, with D possibly TRBD1 on 6 matching bases. The CDR3 contains 14 residues. V lost 1 base to trimming and J lost 4 bases, with 10 bases between them. The germline CDR1 and CDR2 sequences are MNHEY and SMNVEV (reference sequence). The CDR3 sequence: CASSLYSGVETQYF. CDR3 DNA sequence: TGTGCCAGCAGTTTATATTCAGGGGTAGAGACCCAGTACTTC.

For the CDR3, the DNA is TGCGCCAGCACCCCGCTAGCGGGGGTCATCACCGGGGAGCTGTTTTTT. Encoded protein: CASTPLAGVITGELFF. The rearrangement uses TRBV5-1 and TRBJ2-2; TRBD2 agrees at 10 bases. V shed 6 bases and J 4 bases; nucleotides not matched to a gene: 9. The CDR3 is made up of 16 amino acids. CDR1 and CDR2 from the germline V gene are SGHRS and YFSETQ.

This clonotype was counted between two and nine times. The J gene is TRBJ2-7, the V gene TRBV7-9; 9 positions agree with TRBD2. Germline CDR1 reads SEHNR; CDR2 reads FQNEAQ (reference sequence). Trimming removed 5 bases from V and 6 bases from J; junction bases left unmatched: 17. There are 17 residues in the CDR3. The CDR3 DNA is TGTGCCAGCAGCCAAACTCCTATAGCGGGAGTGGGTGGCGAGCAGTACTTC. Protein: CASSQTPIAGVGGEQYF.

This chain joins TRBV28 and TRBJ2-5, with D perhaps matching TRBD2 (5 bases). Per the germline V gene, CDR1 is MDHEN and CDR2 is SYDVKM. V dropped 4 bases and J dropped 2 bases, with 11 bases sitting between them. CDR3 length: 14 residues. CDR3: CASSWRSPQETQYF. The CDR3 region has the DNA TGTGCCAGCAGTTGGAGGTCACCTCAAGAGACCCAGTACTTC.

The chain is built from TRBV10-3 and TRBJ2-7; D gene unclear. The CDR3 has 13 residues. The germline V and J ends were trimmed by 5 bases and 0 bases, with 8 bases remaining between them. The germline gives CDR1 ENHRY, CDR2 SYGVKD. CDR3 sequence (DNA): TGTGCCATCAGTCAACCCAGCTCCTACGAGCAGTACTTC. Its protein is CAISQPSSYEQYF.

The chain couples TRBV7-9 to TRBJ2-1; D gene unclear. Germline V gene data show CDR1 as SEHNR and CDR2 as FQNEAQ (reference sequence). The V gene lost 1 base and the J gene lost 4 bases, with 5 bases spanning the gap. CDR3 size: 13 residues. CDR3 residues: CASSLEKYNEQFF. The DNA of the CDR3 is TGTGCCAGCAGCTTAGAAAAGTACAATGAGCAGTTCTTC.

This clonotype was recorded a few times. The chain links TRBV5-1 to TRBJ1-1, with D maybe TRBD1 (5 bases). Trimming stripped 5 bases from V and 3 bases from J, with 8 bases between. Germline values: CDR1 SGHRS, CDR2 YFSETQ. This CDR3 region has 12 residues. The CDR3 sequence: CASRRDHTEAFF. For the CDR3, the DNA is TGCGCCAGCAGAAGGGACCACACTGAAGCTTTCTTT.

J is TRBJ2-7 and V is TRBV29-1; D might be TRBD1 or TRBD2, each matching 5 bases. In germline, CDR1 is SQVTM, CDR2 ANQGSEA. This CDR3 is 12 amino acids long. Trimming stripped 0 bases from V and 7 bases from J, with 10 bases between. In DNA, the CDR3 is TGCAGCGTTGAAGAGGGGGTGGGGGAGCAGTACTTC. It specifies CSVEEGVGEQYF.

This clonotype showed up just a few times. The V call is TRBV16, the J call TRBJ2-7; D is possibly TRBD1 or TRBD2 (5 bases each). The V and J ends lost 4 bases and 1 base respectively, with 20 bases between them. The V gene's germline CDR1 is KGHSY and CDR2 FQNENV. CDR3 length: 17 residues. CDR3 DNA sequence: TGTGCCAGCAGCCCTTCACCCACGTACGGGGCTTCCTACGAGCAGTACTTC. Protein sequence: CASSPSPTYGASYEQYF. The whole variable domain, remainder taken from reference TRBV16 and TRBJ2-7, is GEEVAQTPKHLVRGEGQKAKLYCAPIKGHSYVFWYQQVLKNEFKFLISFQNENVFDETGMPKERFSAKCLPNSPCSLEIQATKLEDSAVYFCASSPSPTYGASYEQYFGPGTRLTVT.

The chain recombines TRBV28 with TRBJ1-2, with TRBD1 matching 8 bases. V lost 5 bases, J lost 1 base, and 6 bases stayed unmatched. Germline loops: CDR1 MDHEN, CDR2 SYDVKM. This CDR3 is built from 15 residues. CDR3 loop: CASSETGASNYGYTF. CDR3 sequence (DNA): TGTGCCAGCAGTGAGACAGGGGCGAGTAACTATGGCTACACCTTC.

This clonotype has only a few counts. V is TRBV11-2 and J is TRBJ2-6, with 8 bases identical to TRBD1. From germline, CDR1 is SGHAT and CDR2 FQNNGV. The length of the CDR3 is 21 residues. With V trimmed by 1 base and J by 1 base, 15 bases remained unmatched. The CDR3 loop is CASSLVPRQGASASGANVLTF. The CDR3 DNA sequence: TGTGCCAGCAGCTTAGTACCCCGGCAGGGGGCAAGTGCTTCTGGGGCCAACGTCCTGACTTTC. Complete variable domain (other parts from reference TRBV11-2 and TRBJ2-6): EAGVAQSPRYKIIEKRQSVAFWCNPISGHATLYWYQQILGQGPKLLIQFQNNGVVDDSQLPKDRFSAERLKGVDSTLKIQPAKLEDSAVYLCASSLVPRQGASASGANVLTFGAGSRLTVL.

In DNA, the CDR3 is TGCAGTGCTCTCCCCCGGGGCCTCCTAGCCCATGAGCAGTTCTTC. Its translation: CSALPRGLLAHEQFF. This chain connects TRBV20-1 to TRBJ2-1; either TRBD1 or TRBD2 may supply D (5 bases each). CDR1 DFQATT and CDR2 SNEGSKA come from the germline V gene (reference sequence). This CDR3 region has 15 residues. V was clipped by 5 bases and J by 8 bases, with 22 bases between them.

This clonotype turned up a few times. The gene calls are TRBV29-1 and TRBJ2-2; D ambiguous. The CDR3 runs to 11 residues. Trimming cost V 4 bases and J 3 bases, with 3 bases left between them. Germline CDR1 is SQVTM and CDR2 is ANQGSEA. The DNA for the CDR3 is TGCAGCGTTGTGGACACCGGGGAGCTGTTTTTT. Residues: CSVVDTGELFF.

This chain connects TRBV15 to TRBJ2-7, with a tentative D call TRBD2 (5 bases). The CDR3 consists of 13 residues. The germline V gene has CDR1 LNHNV and CDR2 YYDKDF (reference sequence). Trimming stripped 5 bases from V and 3 bases from J, with 11 bases between. CDR3 bases: TGTGCCACCAGCGCTATCGGGAACTACGAGCAGTACTTC. Translation gives CATSAIGNYEQYF. The entire variable domain, with the rest obtained from reference TRBV15 and TRBJ2-7, is as follows: DAMVIQNPRYQVTQFGKPVTLSCSQTLNHNVMYWYQQKSSQAPKLLFHYYDKDFNNEADTPDNFQSRRPNTSFCFLDIRSPGLGDTAMYLCATSAIGNYEQYFGPGTRLTVT.

V usage is TRBV7-8 and J usage is TRBJ2-1; TRBD2 matches 8 bases. The CDR3 has 15 residues. CDR1 is SGHVS and CDR2 is FQNEAQ in the germline V gene. The V segment lost 5 bases and the J segment 5 bases; nucleotides outside the gene matches: 8. The DNA of the CDR3 is TGTGCCAGCAGCCTGGGTAGCGGGACACACAATGAGCAGTTCTTC. It is translated as CASSLGSGTHNEQFF.